This TCR beta chain was recorded in a study of blood T cell repertoires in COVID-19. Study details: T cells, B-cell-depleted T cells, or PBMCs supplied cDNA or gDNA.

CDR3 length equals 16 residues. Unmatched junction bases numbered 9, after V lost 4 bases and J lost 5 bases. CDR1 and CDR2 (germline): LGHNA, YNFKEQ. Libraries were prepared by immunoSEQ multiplex PCR; TCRdb keeps only in-frame clonotypes and omits some of them. The sample contains roughly 100,000 clones, about 80% of which appear only once. The source is a human donor in a cohort sampled during active COVID-19. The rearrangement uses TRBV4-2 and TRBJ2-2; 8 positions match TRBD2. Material for sequencing was peripheral blood. This chain's CDR3 is CASSLHGGAGTGELFF. Written as DNA, the CDR3 is TGTGCCAGCAGCCTCCACGGGGGGGCTGGGACCGGGGAGCTGTTTTTT.